Shown below are 26 T cell receptor beta chains from a single sample sequenced in a study of prognosis after radiotherapy for stage I lung cancer. TCR beta CDR3 amplification from genomic DNA was performed by two-round multiplex PCR. The first PCR round targeted every TRBV and TRBJ gene with specific primers. MiXCR, applied by TCRdb to the multiplex PCR reads, yields one record per CDR3 protein. Among 30,000 to 40,000 distinct CDR3 sequences, around 30% were seen once, and the ten largest hold roughly 27%. The sample here was PBMCs, taken before or after stereotactic body radiation therapy (not recorded which). These receptors were obtained from a donor aged 50 or older with non-small cell lung cancer.

The chain links TRBV28 to TRBJ2-7; TRBD2 might be the D (5 bases). Trimming took 11 bases from V and 4 from J, leaving 21 bases between them. Germline V gene sequence: CDR1 MDHEN, CDR2 SYDVKM. This CDR3 spans 14 amino acids. The DNA for the CDR3 is TGTGCCGCTGGCGAGGGCCGGGGTTATTACGAGCAGTACTTC. It specifies CAAGEGRGYYEQYF. Full variable domain (missing parts from reference TRBV28 and TRBJ2-7): DVKVTQSSRYLVKRTGEKVFLECVQDMDHENMFWYRQDPGLGLRLIYFSYDVKMKEKGDIPEGYSVSREKKERFSLILESASTNQTSMYLCAAGEGRGYYEQYFGPGTRLTVT.

This clonotype was seen only once. The chain uses TRBV7-9 and TRBJ1-1, with D unresolved. The V gene's germline CDR1 is SEHNR and CDR2 FQNEAQ (reference sequence). Trimming removed 6 bases at V and 8 bases at J, with 10 bases between. CDR3 size: 11 residues. The CDR3 loop reads CASSFGVEAFF. The CDR3, as DNA: TGTGCCAGCAGTTTCGGAGTCGAAGCTTTCTTT.

This clonotype was counted at least ten times. V gene TRBV5-6 combines with J gene TRBJ1-2; no clear D. This CDR3 has 14 residues. Trimming removed 3 bases at V and 4 bases at J, with 13 bases between. CDR1 and CDR2 (germline): SGHDT, YYEEEE. The CDR3 region is CASSSRAFLYGYTF. In nucleotides, the CDR3 is TGTGCCAGCAGCTCCCGGGCCTTCCTCTATGGCTACACCTTC.

The table lists this clonotype with many counts. The rearrangement joins TRBV4-1 to TRBJ1-5; TRBD1 matches at 10 bases. The V segment lost 0 bases and the J segment 6 bases; nucleotides outside the gene matches: 5. Germline V gene sequence: CDR1 MGHRA, CDR2 YSYEKL. The CDR3 is 16 amino acids. The CDR3 nucleotides read TGCGCCAGCAGCCAAGAATGGGACAGGGGTATTCAGCCCCAGCATTTT. The encoded protein is CASSQEWDRGIQPQHF.

There are many counts of this clonotype. This CDR3 reads CASSYVRGQPQHF. The CDR3 DNA reads TGTGCCAGCAGTTATGTCAGGGGTCAGCCCCAGCATTTT. The chain employs TRBV6-2 or TRBV6-3 and TRBJ1-5, with D perhaps TRBD1 (6 bases). V gave up 3 bases and J gave up 6 bases, with 9 bases separating them. CDR1 is MNHEY, CDR2 SVGEGT, per germline. The length of the CDR3 is 13 residues.

The rearrangement links TRBV20-1 to TRBJ2-3, with D perhaps matching TRBD2 (7 bases). Looked up from germline, CDR1 is DFQATT and CDR2 is SNEGSKA (reference sequence). Trimming shortened V by 2 bases and J by 3 bases, and 21 bases separated the two germline ends. This CDR3 spans 17 amino acids. CDR3 sequence reads: CSARCPIAGGPTDTQYF. The CDR3 DNA reads as TGCAGTGCTAGATGTCCAATAGCCGGGGGGCCGACAGATACGCAGTATTTT.

This clonotype was counted many times. The chain has TRBV7-2 and TRBJ2-5; possible D gene TRBD2, 7 bases. This CDR3 contains 15 residues. In germline, CDR1 is SGHTA, CDR2 FQGNSA. The ends were cut back, 1 base at V and 4 bases at J, with 13 bases in the middle. The CDR3 sequence is CASSLGGGGRETQYF. CDR3 DNA: TGTGCCAGCAGCTTAGGTGGGGGCGGGAGAGAGACCCAGTACTTC.

The chain has TRBV5-1 and TRBJ2-1; no firm D call. Trimming removed 5 bases from V and 7 bases from J, with 7 bases in between. The germline gives CDR1 SGHRS, CDR2 YFSETQ. The CDR3 covers 11 residues. CDR3 nucleotide sequence: TGCGCCAGCAGGAATTCTAATGAGCAGTTCTTC. Protein: CASRNSNEQFF.

This clonotype was found once. A far larger clone is one nucleotide away, so this likely arose from a read error. V and J are TRBV7-3 and TRBJ2-7; D possibly corresponds to TRBD1 (5 bases). Germline V gene data show CDR1 as SGHTA and CDR2 as FQGTGA. CDR3 length: 15 residues. The germline V and J ends were trimmed by 5 bases and 7 bases, with 21 bases remaining between them. Here the CDR3 DNA reads TGTGCCAGCAGCGCCTCAGGGTACTCCTACAATGAGCAGTACTTC. Translated: CASSASGYSYNEQYF.

The chain has TRBV5-4 and TRBJ1-5; a possible D gene is TRBD1 (5 bases). This CDR3 is built from 17 residues. CDR1 is SGHNT, CDR2 YYREEE, per germline (reference sequence). Between the trimmed V and J ends, which lost 0 bases and 0 bases, there was a span of 13 bases. The CDR3 sequence is CASSLGGGADSNQPQHF. The CDR3 DNA follows: TGTGCCAGCAGCTTGGGTGGAGGGGCCGATAGCAATCAGCCCCAGCATTTT. The full variable domain, in which reference TRBV5-4 and TRBJ1-5 provide the parts outside the CDR3, is ETGVTQSPTHLIKTRGQQVTLRCSSQSGHNTVSWYQQALGQGPQFIFQYYREEENGRGNFPPRFSGLQFPNYSSELNVNALELDDSALYLCASSLGGGADSNQPQHFGDGTRLSIL.

The chain carries TRBV11-2 and TRBJ1-2, with D possibly being TRBD1 (5 bases). The CDR3 extends over 16 amino acids. V was trimmed by 0 bases and J by 6 bases, leaving 17 bases between them. Looked up from germline, CDR1 is SGHAT and CDR2 is FQNNGV. The CDR3 region has the DNA TGTGCCAGCAGCTTAGAGAGCGTATGGGGCATCCATGGCTACACCTTC. This gives the protein CASSLESVWGIHGYTF.

The genes are TRBV3-1 and TRBJ2-4; D call uncertain. Germline-derived CDR1 and CDR2 are LGHDT and YNNKEL (reference sequence). Trimming pared 1 base from V and 1 base from J, leaving 20 bases between. This CDR3 region has 19 residues. Written as DNA, the CDR3 is TGTGCCAGCAGCCAAGGACACAGTGGATCGATTGGCGCCAAAAACATTCAGTACTTC. It translates to CASSQGHSGSIGAKNIQYF.

This clonotype was recorded many times. The rearrangement uses TRBV28 and TRBJ2-5; a possible D gene is TRBD1 (6 bases). The V gene lost 8 bases and the J gene lost 3 bases, with 10 bases spanning the gap. This CDR3 is 12 amino acids long. Germline CDR1 reads MDHEN; CDR2 reads SYDVKM. The DNA of the CDR3 is TGTGCCAGCGGACAGTTGGAAGAGACCCAGTACTTC. Residues: CASGQLEETQYF.

This clonotype was seen at least ten times. The CDR3 DNA reads as TGTGCCAGCAGCTCACCCCCAGGGGAGACCCAGTACTTC. Its protein product is CASSSPPGETQYF. This rearrangement joins TRBV28 to TRBJ2-5; a weak D match, TRBD1 (5 bases). Germline V gene lookup returns CDR1 MDHEN and CDR2 SYDVKM. V lost 6 bases and J 5 bases, leaving 13 bases between the germline ends. CDR3 size: 13 residues. Looking up the rest from reference TRBV28 and TRBJ2-5 gives the full variable domain: DVKVTQSSRYLVKRTGEKVFLECVQDMDHENMFWYRQDPGLGLRLIYFSYDVKMKEKGDIPEGYSVSREKKERFSLILESASTNQTSMYLCASSSPPGETQYFGPGTRLLVL.

The V gene is TRBV5-1, the J gene TRBJ1-3, with D unclear. Deletions cut 1 base from V and 3 bases from J, with 8 bases between. Germline V gene lookup returns CDR1 SGHRS and CDR2 YFSETQ. This CDR3 region has 14 residues. CDR3 DNA sequence: TGCGCCAGCAGCTTGTCGGGATGTGGAAACACCATATATTTT. The encoded protein is CASSLSGCGNTIYF. The full variable domain, completed using reference TRBV5-1 and TRBJ1-3, is KAGVTQTPRYLIKTRGQQVTLSCSPISGHRSVSWYQQTPGQGLQFLFEYFSETQRNKGNFPGRFSGRQFSNSRSEMNVSTLELGDSALYLCASSLSGCGNTIYFGEGSWLTVV.

In the case of this clonotype: It differs at one base from a far larger clone, so likely a read error. V gene TRBV6-8 combines with J gene TRBJ1-2; D is undetermined. The CDR3 has 15 residues. Germline CDR1 reads MNHGY; CDR2 reads SAAAGT. Trimming left V 5 bases short and J 9 bases short, with 22 bases between. The CDR3 protein is CASSRERARNNCYTF. CDR3 sequence (DNA): TGTGCCAGCAGTCGGGAGAGGGCTAGGAACAATTGCTACACCTTC.

This clonotype was recorded at least ten times. The chain uses TRBV6-5 and TRBJ1-1; TRBD1 matches at 7 bases. The trim removed 4 bases at V and 6 bases at J, leaving 5 bases unmatched. The germline V gene encodes CDR1 MNHEY and CDR2 SVGAGI. CDR3 length equals 13 residues. The CDR3 DNA follows: TGTGCCAGCAGTTTTCGGACAGGCTCTGAAGCTTTCTTT. Its translation is CASSFRTGSEAFF.

This clonotype was seen many times. The CDR3 here is CSARDMASGVKNIQYF. Here the CDR3 DNA reads TGCAGTGCTAGAGATATGGCTAGCGGGGTCAAAAACATTCAGTACTTC. The chain combines TRBV20-1 with TRBJ2-4; 9 positions agree with TRBD2. With 0 bases clipped from V and 3 bases from J, the junction kept 6 bases outside the gene matches. This CDR3 is 16 amino acids long. The V gene's germline CDR1 is DFQATT and CDR2 SNEGSKA (reference sequence).

This clonotype was recorded many times. V and J are TRBV19 and TRBJ2-4; 7 positions agree with TRBD1. The V segment lost 5 bases and the J segment 4 bases; nucleotides outside the gene matches: 8. The CDR3 runs to 15 residues. From germline, CDR1 is LNHDA and CDR2 SQIVND (reference sequence). The CDR3 spells CASSAGRDRKNIQYF. In DNA, the CDR3 is TGTGCCAGTAGTGCTGGCCGGGACAGAAAAAACATTCAGTACTTC. The full variable domain, rest sourced from reference TRBV19 and TRBJ2-4, is DGGITQSPKYLFRKEGQNVTLSCEQNLNHDAMYWYRQDPGQGLRLIYYSQIVNDFQKGDIAEGYSVSREKKESFPLTVTSAQKNPTAFYLCASSAGRDRKNIQYFGAGTRLSVL.

This clonotype came up many times. The chain has TRBV16 and TRBJ1-2; D is undetermined. V was trimmed by 4 bases and J by 7 bases, leaving 22 bases between them. CDR1 KGHSY and CDR2 FQNENV come from the germline V gene. This CDR3 comprises 16 residues. CDR3 loop: CASSREGGDIPFGYTF. The CDR3, as DNA: TGTGCCAGCAGCCGTGAAGGAGGTGACATCCCATTTGGCTACACCTTC.

Many counts were recorded for this clonotype. This chain uses TRBV19 with TRBJ2-5; D possibly corresponds to TRBD2 (7 bases). This CDR3 spans 17 amino acids. CDR1 and CDR2 from the germline V gene are LNHDA and SQIVND (reference sequence). The ends were cut back, 3 bases at V and 1 base at J, with 18 bases in the middle. In nucleotides, the CDR3 is TGTGCCAGTAGTATTAGGGGAACAGGGAGGGTCCAAGAGACCCAGTACTTC. Translation: CASSIRGTGRVQETQYF.

This clonotype occurred many times. An end of the junction does not agree with germline; a read error may underlie this. This chain links TRBV9 with TRBJ1-3; 7 nucleotides align to TRBD1. This CDR3 has 15 amino acids. Germline lookup yields CDR1 SGDLS and CDR2 YYNGEE. The CDR3 spells CASSVGSGGGNTISF. The CDR3 nucleotides are TGTGCCAGCAGCGTAGGGTCAGGGGGTGGAAACACCATATCTTTT.

This clonotype was picked up many times. This chain joins TRBV4-3 and TRBJ1-2, with TRBD1 as a possible D gene (5 bases). This CDR3 comprises 14 residues. The germline V gene encodes CDR1 LGHNA and CDR2 YSLEER. Trimming pared 1 base from V and 5 bases from J, leaving 11 bases between. The CDR3 region has the DNA TGCGCCAGCAGCCAAGGCGGGGGTGGGTATGGCTACACCTTC. Its protein is CASSQGGGGYGYTF.

V usage is TRBV27 and J usage is TRBJ2-3, with TRBD2 matching 13 bases. Trimming removed 6 bases from V and 2 bases from J; junction bases left unmatched: 11. The CDR3 contains 18 residues. The germline V gene encodes CDR1 MNHEY and CDR2 SMNVEV (reference sequence). DNA of the CDR3: TGTGCCAGCAGACCTACCACTAGCGGGGGGGCCTTCACAGATACGCAGTATTTT. It codes for CASRPTTSGGAFTDTQYF.

This clonotype has ten or more counts. V usage is TRBV9 and J usage is TRBJ2-1; 12 bases map to TRBD2. With V trimmed by 5 bases and J by 9 bases, 15 bases remained unmatched. The CDR3 is 17 residues long. Germline-derived CDR1 and CDR2 are SGDLS and YYNGEE. CDR3 DNA sequence: TGTGCCAGCAGGCGGACAGCCGGGACTAGCGGGCGGGGTGAGCAGTTCTTC. This sequence encodes CASRRTAGTSGRGEQFF. Full variable domain (remainder filled in from reference TRBV9 and TRBJ2-1): DSGVTQTPKHLITATGQRVTLRCSPRSGDLSVYWYQQSLDQGLQFLIQYYNGEERAKGNILERFSAQQFPDLHSELNLSSLELGDSALYFCASRRTAGTSGRGEQFFGPGTRLTVL.

The chain carries TRBV12-3 or TRBV12-4 and TRBJ2-1; D is uncertain. The CDR3 extends over 12 amino acids. The V end lost 2 bases, the J end lost 6 bases, and 5 bases lay between the germline ends. CDR3 in amino acids: CASSLFSNEQFF. DNA for the CDR3: TGTGCCAGCAGTTTATTTAGCAATGAGCAGTTCTTC.